This T cell receptor (beta chain) was captured in a study of blood T cells in healthy people across ages. Looking at the study overall: When template switching was applied, about one barcoded beta molecule was captured per two T cells.

This clonotype has just a few counts. The use of a sample-barcoded 5' primer and a J-beta primer mix characterized a second PCR of roughly 7 to 11 cycles. Sequencing yielded, for each sample, at least 3 million paired-end reads carrying CDR3. TCRdb analysed the 5' RACE reads with MiXCR anew, one entry per CDR3 protein. The data show 1.5 million to 2 million distinct CDR3 sequences, with approximately 30% seen just once and about 7.7% held by the top ten. Peripheral blood from each donor was collected in a volume of 8.5 to 10 milliliters. Isolation per sample recovered at least 6 million PBMCs. Trimming shortened V by 2 bases and J by 8 bases, and 15 bases separated the two germline ends. This CDR3 contains 14 residues. Germline CDR1 and CDR2: ENHRY and SYGVKD.

This receptor was taken from a woman in her thirties in good health. Specimen: blood. V is TRBV10-3 and J is TRBJ1-2; possibly TRBD1 for D (6 bases). This CDR3 reads CAISELLGGSGYTF. Written as DNA, the CDR3 is TGTGCCATCAGTGAGCTTTTGGGGGGCTCGGGCTACACCTTC.